This TCR beta chain is from a study of post-analysis software for immune sequencing data. Whole-study results and caveats: When patients were compared with controls, about five TRBV segments were more frequent, TRBV5-6, TRBV5-1 and TRBV20-1 among them.

The V segment lost 0 bases and the J segment 4 bases; nucleotides outside the gene matches: 8. The germline gives CDR1 MGHDK, CDR2 SYGVNS. The length of the CDR3 is 16 residues. As to this clonotype: The antigen is undetermined.

TCR beta cDNA libraries had unique molecular identifiers. T cells numbering about 0.85 to 11 million gave rise to some 520,000 cDNA molecules. TCRdb reprocessed the PCR reads via MiXCR and lists one record per CDR3 protein. Of hundreds of thousands of distinct CDR3 sequences listed, roughly three fifths were seen once; the top ten hold around 11%. The receptor was isolated from a girl under 10 years old with multiple sclerosis. This chain joins TRBV25-1 and TRBJ1-2; 7 bases align to TRBD1. Sequencing input: blood. This CDR3 is CASSEYYDRASYGYTF. The CDR3 DNA follows: TGTGCCAGCAGTGAATATTATGACAGGGCAAGCTATGGCTACACCTTC.